Listed below are T cell receptor beta chains from one sample, sequenced in a study of blood T cell repertoires in COVID-19. The data were produced by immunoSEQ multiplex PCR, yet TCRdb's version contains in-frame clones alone and is incomplete. The table has 200,000 to 300,000 clones, roughly 85% seen once. The sample comprised peripheral blood. The source of these receptors is a man over 45 with COVID-19, enrolled during active disease. The CDR3 runs from the conserved cysteine through the conserved F or W. A D gene is named only where the DNA matches it firmly. Not every row has a clone size; where given, it reads once, few, many or a size class.

j_call,clone_size,d_call,v_call,cdr3_aa,cdr3_nt
TRBJ2-3,NA,TRBD2,TRBV4-2,CASSQDLSGGPSTDTQYF,TGTGCCAGCAGCCAAGATCTATCGGGGGGGCCTAGCACAGATACGCAGTATTTT
TRBJ2-7,NA,NA,TRBV18,CASSLPVGGSDEQYF,TGTGCCAGCTCACTACCTGTGGGGGGAAGCGACGAGCAGTACTTC
TRBJ2-7,NA,NA,TRBV10-3,CAISPSGVEHEQYF,TGTGCCATCAGTCCGTCAGGGGTTGAGCACGAGCAGTACTTC
TRBJ2-5,NA,TRBD2,TRBV14,CASSQGPVAGGLGETQYF,TGTGCCAGCAGCCAAGGTCCCGTAGCGGGGGGGCTGGGAGAGACCCAGTACTTC
TRBJ2-1,NA,NA,TRBV5-1,CASSHRDSQVHEQFF,TGCGCCAGCAGCCACCGGGACTCCCAGGTCCATGAGCAGTTCTTC
TRBJ2-7,few,TRBD2,TRBV6-1,CASSEEASGGAYEQYF,TGTGCCAGCAGTGAAGAGGCTAGCGGGGGCGCCTACGAGCAGTACTTC
TRBJ2-7,NA,TRBD1,TRBV27,CASNWDRENEQYF,TGTGCCAGCAACTGGGACAGGGAAAACGAGCAGTACTTC
TRBJ1-5,few,TRBD1,TRBV28,CASSFEGAGLDQPQHF,TGTGCCAGCAGTTTTGAGGGGGCAGGTCTCGATCAGCCCCAGCATTTT
TRBJ1-5,NA,NA,TRBV6-2/TRBV6-3,CASSSRQLTNQPQHF,TGTGCCAGCAGCAGCCGACAGCTGACGAATCAGCCCCAGCATTTT
TRBJ2-3,NA,TRBD2,TRBV19,CATLGLPSTDTQYF,TGTGCCACCTTGGGACTACCTAGCACAGATACGCAGTATTTT
TRBJ2-7,NA,TRBD1,TRBV7-2,CASSPDRGRGYEQYF,TGTGCCAGCAGCCCAGACAGGGGGCGAGGCTACGAGCAGTACTTC
TRBJ2-7,NA,NA,TRBV19,CASSISSTNYEQYF,TGTGCCAGTAGTATCTCGTCGACAAATTACGAGCAGTACTTC
TRBJ2-3,once,TRBD1,TRBV12-5,CASGLGGQGLFSVGTDMQYF,TGTGCTAGTGGTTTGGGGGGACAGGGCTTATTCTCTGTAGGCACAGATATGCAGTATTTT
TRBJ1-1,NA,NA,TRBV20-1,CSAIDRKAFF,TGCAGTGCTATAGACAGGAAAGCTTTCTTT
TRBJ1-2,NA,NA,TRBV6-5,CASSYSTGDRGYYTF,TGTGCCAGCAGTTACTCGACGGGTGACAGAGGTTACTACACCTTC
TRBJ1-4,NA,TRBD1,TRBV19,CASSFLGGGEKLFF,TGTGCCAGTAGTTTCCTAGGGGGCGGTGAAAAACTGTTTTTT
TRBJ2-4,NA,NA,TRBV29-1,CSVSQRVENIQYF,TGCAGCGTTTCACAGAGGGTTGAAAACATTCAGTACTTC
TRBJ2-1,NA,NA,TRBV10-1,CASSERRGQNEQFF,TGCGCCAGCAGTGAGAGAAGGGGCCAGAACGAGCAGTTCTTC
TRBJ2-5,NA,TRBD2,TRBV5-4,CASSAGTSGGETQYF,TGTGCCAGCAGCGCGGGGACTAGCGGGGGAGAGACCCAGTACTTC
TRBJ2-5,NA,TRBD2,TRBV4-2,CASSQDPSGGARAQYF,TGTGCCAGCAGCCAGGACCCTAGCGGGGGGGCGAGGGCCCAGTACTTC
TRBJ1-2,NA,TRBD1,TRBV5-4,CASSSDRGYGYTF,TGTGCCAGCAGCTCGGACAGGGGGTATGGCTACACCTTC
TRBJ1-2,few,NA,TRBV14,CASSQDRTARYGYTF,TGTGCCAGCAGCCAAGACCGGACAGCACGCTATGGCTACACCTTC
TRBJ2-5,once,NA,TRBV5-1,CASSSRVPIETQYF,TGCGCCAGCAGCTCCCGGGTCCCCATAGAGACCCAGTACTTC
TRBJ1-5,NA,TRBD1,TRBV19,CASIKSGTGYSNQPQHF,TGTGCCAGCATCAAATCGGGGACAGGGTATAGCAATCAGCCCCAGCATTTT
TRBJ2-7,NA,NA,TRBV6-5,CASSYSQGGDEQYF,TGTGCCAGCAGTTACTCACAGGGCGGCGACGAGCAGTACTTC
TRBJ1-3,NA,TRBD1,TRBV28,CASSAGQVDSGNTIYF,TGTGCCAGCAGTGCGGGACAGGTGGACTCTGGAAACACCATATATTTT
TRBJ1-5,NA,TRBD1,TRBV7-2,CASSIGPGGGNQPQHF,TGTGCCAGCAGCATAGGACCAGGGGGCGGCAATCAGCCCCAGCATTTT
TRBJ2-3,NA,TRBD2,TRBV11-1,CASSYLSGGATDTQYF,TGTGCCAGCAGCTATCTTAGCGGGGGGGCCACCGATACGCAGTATTTT
TRBJ1-1,NA,TRBD1,TRBV7-2,CASSPNPGQGLEAFF,TGTGCCAGCAGCCCGAATCCGGGACAGGGTCTTGAAGCTTTCTTT
TRBJ2-3,NA,TRBD2,TRBV2,CASSSHSTGGDTQYF,TGTGCCAGCAGTTCACACTCAACGGGGGGTGATACGCAGTATTTT
TRBJ2-1,once,TRBD2,TRBV2,CASSPGGGTKYNEQFF,TGTGCCAGCAGCCCCGGCGGGGGAACAAAATACAATGAGCAGTTCTTC
TRBJ1-1,NA,NA,TRBV5-1,CASSLGGGGYRGTEAFF,TGCGCCAGCAGCTTGGGCGGAGGTGGGTATAGGGGGACTGAAGCTTTCTTT
TRBJ2-1,NA,TRBD2,TRBV15,CATSRDGRGGAYEQFF,TGTGCCACCAGCAGAGATGGTCGCGGGGGGGCTTATGAGCAGTTCTTC
TRBJ1-5,NA,NA,TRBV6-1,CASSEAWTVNQPQHF,TGTGCCAGCAGTGAAGCCTGGACAGTGAATCAGCCCCAGCATTTT
TRBJ2-5,NA,TRBD2,TRBV9,CASSPAPSSGGRETQYF,TGTGCCAGCAGCCCAGCTCCCTCGAGCGGGGGCAGGGAGACCCAGTACTTC
TRBJ1-2,NA,NA,TRBV12-3/TRBV12-4,CASNQAANYGYTF,TGTGCCAGCAACCAGGCAGCTAACTATGGCTACACCTTC
TRBJ1-4,NA,NA,TRBV7-8,CASSLGAGKKLFF,TGTGCCAGCAGCTTAGGCGCCGGGAAAAAACTGTTTTTT
TRBJ2-1,NA,NA,TRBV29-1,CSVVEGNNEQFF,TGCAGCGTTGTGGAGGGAAACAATGAGCAGTTCTTC
TRBJ2-7,NA,NA,TRBV3-1/TRBV3-2,CASSQDKRREQYF,TGTGCCAGCAGCCAAGATAAGAGGCGGGAGCAGTACTTC
TRBJ1-5,NA,TRBD1,TRBV6-6,CASSQHRQGAAQPQHF,TGTGCCAGCAGTCAACATCGACAGGGGGCGGCTCAGCCCCAGCATTTT
TRBJ2-2,NA,NA,TRBV9,CASSVAGGGASGELFF,TGTGCCAGCAGCGTAGCTGGAGGGGGGGCGAGCGGGGAGCTGTTTTTT
TRBJ2-7,once,NA,TRBV27,CASSFSQHYGGTYEQYF,TGTGCCAGCAGTTTTTCCCAGCACTACGGGGGAACCTACGAGCAGTACTTC
TRBJ1-2,NA,TRBD1,TRBV3-1/TRBV3-2,CASSQATGVRIYGYTF,TGTGCCAGCAGCCAAGCCACAGGGGTGCGAATCTATGGCTACACCTTC
TRBJ1-5,NA,TRBD1,TRBV4-3,CASSQEGGGDQPQHF,TGCGCCAGCAGCCAAGAAGGAGGGGGCGATCAGCCCCAGCATTTT
TRBJ1-4,few,TRBD1,TRBV6-6,CASSRDRDAEKLFF,TGTGCCAGCAGCCGCGACAGGGATGCTGAAAAACTGTTTTTT
TRBJ2-7,NA,TRBD2,TRBV5-1,CASSLERGGEQYF,TGCGCCAGCAGCTTGGAGCGGGGAGGCGAGCAGTACTTC
TRBJ1-2,few,NA,TRBV28,CASSRPGQNHYGYTF,TGTGCCAGCAGTCGACCAGGACAGAACCACTATGGCTACACCTTC